This T cell receptor (beta chain) was identified during a study of T cell clonotyping in hematopoietic cell transplantation. This clone was seen only once. The CDR3 length is 16 residues. Germline loops: CDR1 MDHEN, CDR2 SYDVKM. After removal of 4 bases from V and 8 bases from J, the junction contained 13 bases not matched to a gene. Assay: immunoSEQ multiplex PCR; the TCRdb copy retains only in-frame clones and omits some. Found here are more than 65,000 clones, about 93% of them singletons; the top ten hold 1.6%. Material: peripheral blood mononuclear cells. The receptor was isolated from a man aged 50 to 60 in good health. Some clones in this sample may be carry-over from other donors' samples. This chain connects TRBV28 to TRBJ2-1; 8 nucleotides match TRBD2. CDR3 in DNA: TGTGCCAGCAGTTCATCCCCTATCGGGGGGGCCTATGAGCAGTTCTTC. Amino acid sequence: CASSSSPIGGAYEQFF. Together with reference TRBV28 and TRBJ2-1, the CDR3 gives the full variable domain: DVKVTQSSRYLVKRTGEKVFLECVQDMDHENMFWYRQDPGLGLRLIYFSYDVKMKEKGDIPEGYSVSREKKERFSLILESASTNQTSMYLCASSSSPIGGAYEQFFGPGTRLTVL.